This entry features one T cell receptor beta chain sequence. The target antigen is unknown. The source of the sample is a study of identical twins. The CDR3 is 13 residues long. Germline V gene lookup returns CDR1 SNHLY and CDR2 FYNNEI. With 6 bases clipped from V and 5 bases from J, the junction kept 4 bases outside the gene matches. Carrying unique molecular identifiers, the cDNA also gained a universal primer site through template switching. TCRdb analysed the 5' RACE reads with MiXCR anew, one entry per CDR3 protein. The profile shows about 530,000 distinct CDR3 sequences, approximately 20% of them singletons. Study-level findings and limits: Insertions were fewer in abundant cord blood beta clonotypes, whereas memory repertoires showed none of this pattern. Zero-insertion analyses could be partly confounded by invariant MAIT and iNKT cells.

In addition, the sample was reused for a study of yellow fever vaccine responses in identical twins. Turning to that study: Reportedly, the response of twins' T cells to the vaccine seemed partly convergent, partly personalized.

The chain joins TRBV2 to TRBJ2-1; 7 bases agree with TRBD2. Sequences were obtained from CD4+ T cells sorted from blood. The TCR comes from a woman under 30 in good health. This CDR3 is CASRPSGHNEQFF. CDR3 nucleotide sequence: TGTGCCAGCAGACCTAGCGGTCACAATGAGCAGTTCTTC. The entire variable domain, with the rest obtained from reference TRBV2 and TRBJ2-1, is as follows: EPEVTQTPSHQVTQMGQEVILRCVPISNHLYFYWYRQILGQKVEFLVSFYNNEISEKSEIFDDQFSVERPDGSNFTLKIRSTKLEDSAMYFCASRPSGHNEQFFGPGTRLTVL.